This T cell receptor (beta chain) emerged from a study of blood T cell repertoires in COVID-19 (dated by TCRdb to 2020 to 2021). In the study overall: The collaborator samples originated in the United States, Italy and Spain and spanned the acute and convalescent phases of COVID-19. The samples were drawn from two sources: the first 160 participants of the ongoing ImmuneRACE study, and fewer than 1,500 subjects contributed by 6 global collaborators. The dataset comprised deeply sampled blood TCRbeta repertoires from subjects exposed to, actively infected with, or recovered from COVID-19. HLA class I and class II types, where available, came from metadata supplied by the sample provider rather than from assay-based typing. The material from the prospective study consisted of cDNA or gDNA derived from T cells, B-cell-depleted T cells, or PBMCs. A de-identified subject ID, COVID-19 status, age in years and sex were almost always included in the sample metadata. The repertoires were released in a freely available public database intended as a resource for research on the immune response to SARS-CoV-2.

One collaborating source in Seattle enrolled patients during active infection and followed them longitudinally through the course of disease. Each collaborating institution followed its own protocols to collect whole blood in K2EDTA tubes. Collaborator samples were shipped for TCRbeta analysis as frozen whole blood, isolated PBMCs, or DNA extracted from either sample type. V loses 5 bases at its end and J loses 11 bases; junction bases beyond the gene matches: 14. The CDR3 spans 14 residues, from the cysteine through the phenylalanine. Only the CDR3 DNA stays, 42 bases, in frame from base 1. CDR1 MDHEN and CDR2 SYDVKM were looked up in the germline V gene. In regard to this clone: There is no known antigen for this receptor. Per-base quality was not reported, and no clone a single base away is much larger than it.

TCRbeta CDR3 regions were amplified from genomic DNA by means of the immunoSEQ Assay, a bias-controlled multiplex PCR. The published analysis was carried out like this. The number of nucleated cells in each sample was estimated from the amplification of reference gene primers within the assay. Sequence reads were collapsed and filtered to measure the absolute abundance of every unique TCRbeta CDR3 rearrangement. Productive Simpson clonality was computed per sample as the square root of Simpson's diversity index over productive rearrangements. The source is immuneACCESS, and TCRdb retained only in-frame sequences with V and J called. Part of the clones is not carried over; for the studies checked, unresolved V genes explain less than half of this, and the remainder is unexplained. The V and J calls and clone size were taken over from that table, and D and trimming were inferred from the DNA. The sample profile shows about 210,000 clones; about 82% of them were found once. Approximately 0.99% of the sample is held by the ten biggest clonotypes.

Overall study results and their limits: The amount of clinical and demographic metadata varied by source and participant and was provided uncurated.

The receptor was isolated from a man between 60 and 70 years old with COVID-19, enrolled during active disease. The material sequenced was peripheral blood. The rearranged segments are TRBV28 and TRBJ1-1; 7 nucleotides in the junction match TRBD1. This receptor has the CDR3 CASSITRGLLWAFF. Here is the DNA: TGTGCCAGCAGTATTACAAGGGGGCTTCTTTGGGCTTTCTTT.